Shown below are 4 T cell receptor beta chains from a single sample sequenced in a study of technical replicates of blood from several donors. Using immunoSEQ multiplex PCR, the repertoire was profiled, and TCRdb retains in-frame clones only, with some absent. The top ten hold 0.34% of the sample, which has approximately 79,000 clones, roughly 96% seen once. Input material: T cells isolated from PBMCs. Receptor source: a human donor in good health.

The rearrangement uses TRBV9 and TRBJ2-5; D might be TRBD1 (6 bases). V was cut by 0 bases and J by 2 bases, with 8 bases left in between. CDR1 is SGDLS and CDR2 is YYNGEE in the germline V gene. The CDR3 is made up of 14 amino acids. Here the CDR3 reads CASSVDRAQETQYF. CDR3 sequence (DNA): TGTGCCAGCAGCGTAGACAGGGCACAAGAGACCCAGTACTTC. The whole variable domain, remainder taken from reference TRBV9 and TRBJ2-5, is DSGVTQTPKHLITATGQRVTLRCSPRSGDLSVYWYQQSLDQGLQFLIQYYNGEERAKGNILERFSAQQFPDLHSELNLSSLELGDSALYFCASSVDRAQETQYFGPGTRLLVL.

The chain is built from TRBV11-2 and TRBJ2-7, with D possibly matching TRBD1 (6 bases). The CDR3 consists of 16 residues. The V gene's germline CDR1 is SGHAT and CDR2 FQNNGV. The V gene lost 1 base and the J gene lost 3 bases, with 16 bases spanning the gap. The CDR3 region has the DNA TGTGCCAGCAGCTTAGGGTTTGGGGGCGTAATCTACGAGCAGTACTTC. It specifies CASSLGFGGVIYEQYF.

The chain carries TRBV9 and TRBJ2-1, with D possibly TRBD1 on 5 matching bases. This CDR3 region has 12 residues. Germline V CDR1 and CDR2: SGDLS, YYNGEE. Trimming shortened V by 7 bases and J by 5 bases, and 10 bases separated the two germline ends. The CDR3 DNA reads as TGTGCCAGCTGGGGCGTGGACAATGAGCAGTTCTTC. Amino acids: CASWGVDNEQFF. The full variable domain, in which reference TRBV9 and TRBJ2-1 provide the parts outside the CDR3, is DSGVTQTPKHLITATGQRVTLRCSPRSGDLSVYWYQQSLDQGLQFLIQYYNGEERAKGNILERFSAQQFPDLHSELNLSSLELGDSALYFCASWGVDNEQFFGPGTRLTVL.

The chain employs TRBV23-1 and TRBJ2-1; D gene ambiguous. TRBV23-1 is noted as an ORF with a role that remains uncertain. The CDR3 is 17 amino acids. V was trimmed by 7 bases and J by 9 bases, leaving 28 bases between them. CDR3 loop: CASTLGRRGLNEVEQFF. The CDR3 region has the DNA TGCGCCAGCACCCTAGGCCGCCGTGGATTGAATGAGGTTGAGCAGTTCTTC.